The present entry profiles one T cell receptor (beta chain) with its context. V was pared by 5 bases and J by 2 bases, with 18 bases between. The CDR3 is made up of 16 amino acids. Looked up from germline, CDR1 is LNHDA and CDR2 is SQIVND (reference sequence). The assay was immunoSEQ multiplex PCR, and TCRdb's table has in-frame clones only and misses some. The sample has about 520,000 clones, approximately 83% seen once. This specimen belongs to a study of blood T cell repertoires in COVID-19. The sample taken for sequencing was peripheral blood. The chain carries TRBV19 and TRBJ1-2; TRBD1 is a possible D gene (6 bases). This receptor was taken from a human donor in a cohort sampled during active COVID-19. CDR3 bases: TGTGCCAGTAGTCCTACCGGGACATTTAAGAACTATGGCTACACCTTC. Its protein is CASSPTGTFKNYGYTF.